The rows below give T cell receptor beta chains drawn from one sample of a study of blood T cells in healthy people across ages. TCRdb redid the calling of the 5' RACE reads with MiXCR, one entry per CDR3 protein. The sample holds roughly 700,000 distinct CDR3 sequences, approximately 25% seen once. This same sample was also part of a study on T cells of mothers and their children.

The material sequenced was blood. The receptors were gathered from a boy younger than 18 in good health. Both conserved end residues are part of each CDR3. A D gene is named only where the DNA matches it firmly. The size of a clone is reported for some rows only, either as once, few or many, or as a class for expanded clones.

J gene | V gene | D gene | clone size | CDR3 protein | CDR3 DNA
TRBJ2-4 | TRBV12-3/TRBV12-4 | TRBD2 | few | CASSSASGTLAKNIQYF | TGTGCCAGCAGTTCCGCTAGCGGGACACTAGCCAAAAACATTCAGTACTTC
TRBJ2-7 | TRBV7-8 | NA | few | CASSPTTNEQYF | TGTGCCAGCAGCCCCACCACTAACGAGCAGTACTTC
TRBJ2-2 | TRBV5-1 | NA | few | CASSWGPTNTGELFF | TGCGCCAGCAGCTGGGGACCAACGAACACCGGGGAGCTGTTTTTT
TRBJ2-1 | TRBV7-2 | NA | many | CASSSYGQYYNEQFF | TGTGCCAGCAGCTCCTATGGCCAGTACTACAATGAGCAGTTCTTC
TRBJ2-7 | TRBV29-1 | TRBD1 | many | CSVQGGQGADEQYF | TGCAGCGTTCAAGGGGGACAGGGGGCCGACGAGCAGTACTTC
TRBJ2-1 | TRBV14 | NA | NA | CASSQGWAPSYNEQFF | TGTGCCAGCAGCCAAGGGTGGGCACCCTCCTACAATGAGCAGTTCTTC
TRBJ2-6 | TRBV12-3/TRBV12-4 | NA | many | CASSLLPSGANVLTF | TGTGCCAGCAGTTTATTGCCCTCTGGGGCCAACGTCCTGACTTTC
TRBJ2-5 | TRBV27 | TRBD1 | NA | CASSRTGRQETQYF | TGTGCCAGCAGCCGGACAGGGAGACAAGAGACCCAGTACTTC
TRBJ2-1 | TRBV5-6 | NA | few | CASSQRTVRRNEQFF | TGTGCCAGCAGCCAGCGGACAGTGAGGCGTAATGAGCAGTTCTTC
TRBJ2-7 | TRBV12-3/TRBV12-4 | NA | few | CATAGPSRGQYF | TGTGCCACCGCTGGCCCTTCACGGGGGCAGTACTTC
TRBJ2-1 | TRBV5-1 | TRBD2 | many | CASSTPTSGPYNEQFF | TGCGCCAGCAGCACCCCGACTAGCGGGCCCTACAATGAGCAGTTCTTC
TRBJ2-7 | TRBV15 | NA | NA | CATSREGIYEQYF | TGTGCCACCAGCAGAGAAGGGATCTACGAGCAGTACTTC
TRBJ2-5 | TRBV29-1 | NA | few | CSVVPLTGRLETQYF | TGCAGCGTTGTCCCATTGACAGGGAGGCTAGAGACCCAGTACTTC
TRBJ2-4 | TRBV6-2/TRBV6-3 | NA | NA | CASSYSNGLNAKNIQYF | TGTGCCAGCAGTTACTCAAACGGGTTAAACGCCAAAAACATTCAGTACTTC
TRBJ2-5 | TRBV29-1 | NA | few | CSGAWYDKTQYF | TGCAGCGGCGCGTGGTATGATAAGACCCAGTACTTC
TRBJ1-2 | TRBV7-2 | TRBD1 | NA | CASSLAFAGGAYGYTF | TGTGCCAGCAGCTTAGCGTTCGCAGGGGGCGCCTATGGCTACACCTTC
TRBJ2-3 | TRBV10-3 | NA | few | CAISLALDRTDTQYF | TGTGCCATCAGTTTAGCACTTGATCGGACAGATACGCAGTATTTT
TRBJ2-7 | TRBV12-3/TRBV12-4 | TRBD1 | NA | CASSLTGPAYEQYF | TGTGCCAGCAGTTTGACAGGGCCAGCCTACGAGCAGTACTTC
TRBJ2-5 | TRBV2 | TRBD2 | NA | CASSDPSGKGRETQYF | TGTGCCAGCAGCGACCCTAGCGGTAAAGGGCGGGAGACCCAGTACTTC
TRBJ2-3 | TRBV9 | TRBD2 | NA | CASTPGLASTDTQYF | TGTGCCAGCACCCCGGGACTAGCTAGCACAGATACGCAGTATTTT
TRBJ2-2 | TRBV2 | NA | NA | CASSQHGGGELFF | TGTGCCAGCAGTCAGCACGGTGGCGGGGAGCTGTTTTTT
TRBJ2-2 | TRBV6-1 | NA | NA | CASSPLGQIRGTGELFF | TGTGCCAGCAGTCCCTTGGGACAAATCAGGGGCACCGGGGAGCTGTTTTTT
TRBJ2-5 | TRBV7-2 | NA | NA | CASSLGGRGTQETQYF | TGTGCCAGCAGCTTAGGGGGGCGGGGGACCCAAGAGACCCAGTACTTC
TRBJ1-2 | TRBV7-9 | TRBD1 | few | CASSYWTGLGYTF | TGTGCCAGCAGCTACTGGACAGGGCTTGGCTACACCTTC
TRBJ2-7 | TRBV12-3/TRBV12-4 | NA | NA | CATSTGRGYEQYF | TGTGCCACCTCTACGGGTAGGGGCTACGAGCAGTACTTC
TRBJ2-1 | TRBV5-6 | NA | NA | CASSFQFNEQFF | TGTGCCAGCAGCTTTCAATTCAATGAGCAGTTCTTC
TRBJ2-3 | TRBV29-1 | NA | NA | CSKSGPSTDTQYF | TGCAGTAAGTCGGGGCCTAGCACAGATACGCAGTATTTT
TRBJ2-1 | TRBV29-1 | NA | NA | CSYQSLEQFF | TGCAGCTATCAGAGCTTAGAGCAGTTCTTC
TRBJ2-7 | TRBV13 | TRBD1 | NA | CASSIHDRGSSYEQYF | TGTGCCAGCAGCATCCACGACAGGGGGAGCTCCTACGAGCAGTACTTC
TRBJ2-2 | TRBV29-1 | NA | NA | CSVDGAGETGELFF | TGCAGCGTTGATGGAGCAGGTGAAACCGGGGAGCTGTTTTTT
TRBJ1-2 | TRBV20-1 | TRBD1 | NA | CSAGTGGNYGYTF | TGCAGTGCCGGGACAGGGGGGAACTATGGCTACACCTTC
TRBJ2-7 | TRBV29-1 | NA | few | CSVAGTRTYEQYF | TGCAGCGTTGCCGGGACACGAACCTACGAGCAGTACTTC
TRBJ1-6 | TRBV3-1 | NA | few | CASTPGRGNSPLHF | TGTGCCAGCACCCCGGGACGGGGAAATTCACCCCTCCACTTT
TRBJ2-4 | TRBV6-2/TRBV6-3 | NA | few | CASSLWGVLPYF | TGTGCCAGCAGTTTGTGGGGCGTTCTTCCGTACTTC
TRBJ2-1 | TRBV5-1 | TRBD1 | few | CASSRGFRDRGNNEQFF | TGCGCCAGCAGCAGAGGGTTCCGGGACAGGGGTAACAATGAGCAGTTCTTC
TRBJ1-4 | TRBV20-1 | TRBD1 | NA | CSARLTGSNEKLFF | TGCAGTGCTAGATTGACAGGGTCTAATGAAAAACTGTTTTTT
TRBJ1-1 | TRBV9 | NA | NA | CASSFSQGSTEAFF | TGTGCCAGCAGCTTCTCTCAGGGGTCCACTGAAGCTTTCTTT
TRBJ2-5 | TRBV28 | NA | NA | CASSGLGGSQETQYF | TGTGCCAGCAGTGGGTTAGGGGGATCTCAAGAGACCCAGTACTTC
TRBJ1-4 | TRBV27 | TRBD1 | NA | CASSFRDRGGKLFF | TGTGCCAGCAGTTTCCGGGACAGGGGAGGCAAACTGTTTTTT
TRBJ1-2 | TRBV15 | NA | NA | CATSRPFDGYTF | TGTGCCACCAGCAGACCCTTTGATGGCTACACCTTC
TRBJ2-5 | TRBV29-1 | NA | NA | CSVPFQGFQETQYF | TGCAGCGTCCCCTTTCAGGGCTTCCAAGAGACCCAGTACTTC
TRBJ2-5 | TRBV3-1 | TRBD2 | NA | CASSQEKFGLAGGVGQEYF | TGTGCCAGCAGCCAAGAGAAGTTCGGATTAGCGGGAGGGGTGGGGCAGGAGTACTTC
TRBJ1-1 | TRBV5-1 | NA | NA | CASSSGGRGNTEAFF | TGCGCCAGCAGCTCGGGAGGCCGGGGGAACACTGAAGCTTTCTTT
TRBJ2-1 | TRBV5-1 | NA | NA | CASRVVMNEQFF | TGCGCCAGCAGAGTAGTTATGAATGAGCAGTTCTTC
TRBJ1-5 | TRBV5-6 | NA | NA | CASSFGWSDGNQPQHF | TGTGCCAGCAGCTTCGGGTGGTCGGATGGCAATCAGCCCCAGCATTTT
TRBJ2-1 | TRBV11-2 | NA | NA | CASSLAGQDYNEQFF | TGTGCCAGCAGCTTAGCAGGGCAGGATTACAATGAGCAGTTCTTC